The 9 T cell receptor beta chains listed next were all sequenced from one sample in a study of shared clonotypes between healthy human individuals. It was CD45RO-negative cells, positively selected for CCR7, that made up naive CD8 cells, with terminally differentiated effector memory CD45RA+ cells excluded. Clones were sequenced by immunoSEQ multiplex PCR, and TCRdb holds only the in-frame ones, with some missing. Of 2 million to 2.5 million clones listed, around 96% are singletons. Sequencing was done on a sample of naive CD8+ T cells sorted from blood. Source of these receptors: a man between 18 and 35 years old in good health.

V usage is TRBV4-1 and J usage is TRBJ2-7; maybe TRBD2 (5 bases). From germline, CDR1 is MGHRA and CDR2 YSYEKL. Trimming shortened V by 3 bases and J by 6 bases, and 15 bases separated the two germline ends. The CDR3 loop spans 14 amino acids. This chain's CDR3 is CASSHTRSGSEQYF. The CDR3 DNA is TGCGCCAGCAGCCACACTAGGTCTGGCTCCGAGCAGTACTTC.

The chain uses TRBV5-5 and TRBJ2-7; 7 nucleotides agree with TRBD1. V gave up 0 bases and J gave up 2 bases; unmatched junction bases: 5. Germline V gene data show CDR1 as SGHKS and CDR2 as YYEKEE (reference sequence). This CDR3 has 15 residues. The CDR3 is CASSLADRVAYEQYF. CDR3 sequence (DNA): TGTGCCAGCAGCTTGGCCGACAGGGTGGCCTACGAGCAGTACTTC.

The gene calls are TRBV11-2 and TRBJ2-7; D unclear. The CDR3 extends over 13 amino acids. The germline gives CDR1 SGHAT, CDR2 FQNNGV. Trimming removed 2 bases at V and 3 bases at J, with 8 bases between. This CDR3 is CASSLQAIYEQYF. CDR3 DNA: TGTGCCAGCAGCTTACAGGCAATCTACGAGCAGTACTTC.

The chain combines TRBV27 with TRBJ2-3; 11 nucleotides line up with TRBD2. Per the germline V gene, CDR1 is MNHEY and CDR2 is SMNVEV (reference sequence). CDR3 length: 16 amino acids. V lost 4 bases, J lost 0 bases, and 3 bases stayed unmatched. The CDR3: CASSSRLAGSTDTQYF. The DNA for the CDR3 is TGTGCCAGCAGTTCCCGACTAGCGGGGAGCACAGATACGCAGTATTTT.

V and J are TRBV7-6 and TRBJ2-1; the D is unclear. Germline lookup yields CDR1 SGHVS and CDR2 FNYEAQ. The CDR3 consists of 15 residues. The V end was cut by 5 bases, the J end by 8 bases, with 19 bases between. This chain's CDR3 is CASSPPPLSQDEQFF. In DNA form, the CDR3 reads TGTGCCAGCAGCCCCCCCCCTCTGTCCCAGGATGAGCAGTTCTTC.

The gene calls are TRBV30 and TRBJ2-1; 7 nucleotides agree with TRBD1. The junction had 9 bases not matched to a gene; V was cut back by 3 bases and J by 16 bases. The CDR3 is 11 amino acids. From germline, CDR1 is GTSNPN and CDR2 SVGIG (reference sequence). As DNA, the CDR3 is TGTGCCTGGAGCACCGGGACAGTACATTTCTTC. Its translation: CAWSTGTVHFF. The complete variable domain, with remaining parts taken from reference TRBV30 and TRBJ2-1, reads SQTIHQWPATLVQPVGSPLSLECTVEGTSNPNLYWYRQAAGRGLQLLFYSVGIGQISSEVPQNLSASRPQDRQFILSSKKLLLSDSGFYLCAWSTGTVHFFGPGTRLTVL.

The chain links TRBV5-4 to TRBJ2-1; D is unresolved. This CDR3 region has 13 residues. Germline V CDR1 and CDR2: SGHNT, YYREEE (reference sequence). V gave up 6 bases and J gave up 7 bases, with 14 bases separating them. CDR3 DNA sequence: TGTGCCAGCACCTCAGGCCCCGCGAATGAGCAGTTCTTC. Its protein product is CASTSGPANEQFF.

Regarding this clone: The germline gene is not matched at one end of the junction; a read error may be the cause. The chain has TRBV7-7 and TRBJ2-3, with 7 nucleotides matching TRBD1. The germline V gene has CDR1 SSHAT and CDR2 FNYEAQ (reference sequence). The CDR3 totals 15 residues. The CDR3 bases are TGTGCTAGCAGCCGAGGGGGCTCTAGCACAGATACGCAGTATTTT. Residues: CASSRGGSSTDTQYF.

The rearrangement links TRBV5-1 to TRBJ2-5; TRBD2 is a possible D gene (5 bases). The V end lost 0 bases, the J end lost 9 bases, and 18 bases lay between the germline ends. The length of the CDR3 is 15 residues. Germline CDR1 and CDR2: SGHRS and YFSETQ. CDR3 in DNA: TGCGCCAGCAGCTTGGTTCCCCTGTCCGCGGAGGCCCAGTACTTC. Its translation: CASSLVPLSAEAQYF.